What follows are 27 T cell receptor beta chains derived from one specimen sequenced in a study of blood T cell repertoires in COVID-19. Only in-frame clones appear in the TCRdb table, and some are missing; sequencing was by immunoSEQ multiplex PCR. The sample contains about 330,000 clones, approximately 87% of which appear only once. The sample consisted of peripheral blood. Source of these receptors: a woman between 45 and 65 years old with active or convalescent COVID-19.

Here the CDR3 reads CATSRDRGYNSPLHF. CDR3 DNA: TGTGCCACCAGCAGAGATAGGGGTTACAATTCACCCCTCCACTTT. This rearrangement joins TRBV15 to TRBJ1-6; possible D gene TRBD1, 5 bases. The V gene's germline CDR1 is LNHNV and CDR2 YYDKDF (reference sequence). V lost 0 bases to trimming and J lost 7 bases, with 10 bases between them. The CDR3 has 15 amino acids.

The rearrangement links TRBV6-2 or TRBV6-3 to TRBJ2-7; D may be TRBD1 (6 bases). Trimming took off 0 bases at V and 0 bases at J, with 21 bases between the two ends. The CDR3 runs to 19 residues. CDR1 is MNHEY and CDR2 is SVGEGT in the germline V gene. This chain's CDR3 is CASSYSRQAGVMASYEQYF. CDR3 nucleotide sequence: TGTGCCAGCAGTTACTCGAGGCAAGCAGGGGTCATGGCCTCCTACGAGCAGTACTTC.

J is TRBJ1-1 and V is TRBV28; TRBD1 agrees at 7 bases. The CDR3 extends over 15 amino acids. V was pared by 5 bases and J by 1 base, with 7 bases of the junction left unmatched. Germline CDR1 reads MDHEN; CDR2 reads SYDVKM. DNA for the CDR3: TGTGCCAGCAGTCCGAGGGACAGACAGAACACTGAAGCTTTCTTT. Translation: CASSPRDRQNTEAFF.

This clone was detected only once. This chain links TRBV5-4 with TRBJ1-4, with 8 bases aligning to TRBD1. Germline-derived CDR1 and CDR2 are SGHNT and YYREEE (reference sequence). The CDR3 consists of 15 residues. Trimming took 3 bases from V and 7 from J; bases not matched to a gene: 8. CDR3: CASSSQGARGEKLFF. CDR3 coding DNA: TGTGCCAGCAGCTCTCAGGGGGCGCGAGGTGAAAAACTGTTTTTT.

CDR3 sequence: CASSELLQGRGYTF. The CDR3 region has the DNA TGTGCCAGCAGTGAACTCCTTCAGGGGAGAGGCTACACCTTC. The chain employs TRBV2 and TRBJ1-2; tentative D call: TRBD1 (6 bases). This CDR3 region has 14 residues. The germline V gene has CDR1 SNHLY and CDR2 FYNNEI. V lost 2 bases to trimming and J lost 8 bases, with 15 bases between them.

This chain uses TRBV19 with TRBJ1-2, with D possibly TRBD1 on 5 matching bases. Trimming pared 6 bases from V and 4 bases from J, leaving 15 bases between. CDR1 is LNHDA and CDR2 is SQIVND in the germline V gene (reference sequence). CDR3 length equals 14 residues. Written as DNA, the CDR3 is TGTGCCAGTAGCCTGACGCAGGGTTTCTATGGCTACACCTTC. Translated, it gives CASSLTQGFYGYTF. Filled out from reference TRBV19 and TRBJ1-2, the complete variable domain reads DGGITQSPKYLFRKEGQNVTLSCEQNLNHDAMYWYRQDPGQGLRLIYYSQIVNDFQKGDIAEGYSVSREKKESFPLTVTSAQKNPTAFYLCASSLTQGFYGYTFGSGTRLTVV.

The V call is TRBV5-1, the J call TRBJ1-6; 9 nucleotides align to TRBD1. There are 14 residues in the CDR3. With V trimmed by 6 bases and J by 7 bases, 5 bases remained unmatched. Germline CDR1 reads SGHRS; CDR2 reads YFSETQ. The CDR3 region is CASTPDRGNSPLHF. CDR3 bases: TGCGCCAGCACCCCGGACAGGGGAAATTCACCCCTCCACTTT.

The DNA for the CDR3 is TGTGCCAGCAGTTTTGGGACAGGGGGGAACACTGAAGCTTTCTTT. Translation gives CASSFGTGGNTEAFF. This chain links TRBV6-5 with TRBJ1-1; 11 nucleotides line up with TRBD1. Germline trimming cut 4 bases from V and 1 base from J; bases unmatched to any gene: 2. The CDR3 sequence is 15 residues long. In germline, CDR1 is MNHEY, CDR2 SVGAGI.

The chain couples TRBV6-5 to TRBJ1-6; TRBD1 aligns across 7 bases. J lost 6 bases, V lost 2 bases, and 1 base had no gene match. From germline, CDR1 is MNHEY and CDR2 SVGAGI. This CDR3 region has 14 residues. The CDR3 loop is CASSYPGGNSPLHF. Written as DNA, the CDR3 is TGTGCCAGCAGTTACCCAGGGGGTAATTCACCCCTCCACTTT.

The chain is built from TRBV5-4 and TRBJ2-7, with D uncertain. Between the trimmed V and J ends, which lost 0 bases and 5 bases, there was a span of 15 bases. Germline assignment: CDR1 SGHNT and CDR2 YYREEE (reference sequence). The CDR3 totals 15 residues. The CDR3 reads CASSLVGRRGHEQYF. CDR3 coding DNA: TGTGCCAGCAGCTTGGTCGGCAGGCGTGGCCACGAGCAGTACTTC.

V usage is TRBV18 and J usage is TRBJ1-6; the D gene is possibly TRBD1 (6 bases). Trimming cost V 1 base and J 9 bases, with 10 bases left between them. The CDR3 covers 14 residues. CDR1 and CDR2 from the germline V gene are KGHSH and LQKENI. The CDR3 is CASSPHQDSSPLHF. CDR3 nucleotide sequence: TGTGCCAGCTCACCACATCAGGACAGTTCACCCCTCCACTTT.

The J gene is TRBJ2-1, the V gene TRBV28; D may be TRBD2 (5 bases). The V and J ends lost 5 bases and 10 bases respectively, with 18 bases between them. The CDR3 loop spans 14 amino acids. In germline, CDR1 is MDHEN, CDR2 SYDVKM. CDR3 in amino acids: CASSKHPLVLEQFF. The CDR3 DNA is TGTGCCAGCAGTAAACACCCACTAGTATTAGAGCAGTTCTTC.

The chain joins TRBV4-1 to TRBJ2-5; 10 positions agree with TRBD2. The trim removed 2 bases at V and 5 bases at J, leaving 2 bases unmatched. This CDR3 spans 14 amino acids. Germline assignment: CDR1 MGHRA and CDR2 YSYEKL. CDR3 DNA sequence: TGCGCCAGCAGCCAACTAGCGGGGGTGGAGACCCAGTACTTC. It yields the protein CASSQLAGVETQYF.

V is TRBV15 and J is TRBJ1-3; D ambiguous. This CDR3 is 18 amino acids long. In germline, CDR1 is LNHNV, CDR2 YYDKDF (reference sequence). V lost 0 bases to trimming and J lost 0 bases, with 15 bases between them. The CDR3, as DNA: TGTGCCACCAGCAGAGATTATGAAGAGAGAGACTCTGGAAACACCATATATTTT. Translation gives CATSRDYEERDSGNTIYF.

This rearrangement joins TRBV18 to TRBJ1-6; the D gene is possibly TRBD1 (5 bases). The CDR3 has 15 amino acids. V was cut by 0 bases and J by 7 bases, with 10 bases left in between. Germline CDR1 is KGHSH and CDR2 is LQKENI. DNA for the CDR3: TGTGCCAGCTCACCACCTCAAGGGGTAAATTCACCCCTCCACTTT. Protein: CASSPPQGVNSPLHF.

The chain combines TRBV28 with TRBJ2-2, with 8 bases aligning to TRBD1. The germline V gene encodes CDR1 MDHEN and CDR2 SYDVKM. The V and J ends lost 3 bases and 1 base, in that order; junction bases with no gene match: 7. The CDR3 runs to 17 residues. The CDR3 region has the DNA TGTGCCAGCAGTTTTCCAGCCGGGACAGGGAACACCGGGGAGCTGTTTTTT. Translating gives CASSFPAGTGNTGELFF.

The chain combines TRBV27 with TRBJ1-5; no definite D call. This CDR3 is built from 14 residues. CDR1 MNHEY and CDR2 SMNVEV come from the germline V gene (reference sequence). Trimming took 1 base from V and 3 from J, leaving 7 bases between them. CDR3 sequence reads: CASSLYSINQPQHF. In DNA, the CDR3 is TGTGCCAGCAGTTTATACAGCATCAATCAGCCCCAGCATTTT.

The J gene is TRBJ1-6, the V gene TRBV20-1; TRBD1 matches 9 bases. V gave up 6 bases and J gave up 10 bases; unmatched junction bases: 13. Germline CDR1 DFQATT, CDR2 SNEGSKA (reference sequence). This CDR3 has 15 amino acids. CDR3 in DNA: TGCAGTGCGAGTCCCGGGACAGGGTCGGGCTCACCCCTCCACTTT. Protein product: CSASPGTGSGSPLHF.

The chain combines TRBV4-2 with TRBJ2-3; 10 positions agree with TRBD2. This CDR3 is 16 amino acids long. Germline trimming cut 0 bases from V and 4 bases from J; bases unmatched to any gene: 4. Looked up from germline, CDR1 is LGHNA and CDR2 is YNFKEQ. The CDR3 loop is CASSQEERGGPDTQYF. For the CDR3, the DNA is TGTGCCAGCAGCCAAGAGGAGCGGGGGGGCCCAGATACGCAGTATTTT.

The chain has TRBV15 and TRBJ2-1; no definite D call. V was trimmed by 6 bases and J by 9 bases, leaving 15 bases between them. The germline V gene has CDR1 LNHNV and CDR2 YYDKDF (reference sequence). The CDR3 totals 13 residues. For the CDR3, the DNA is TGTGCCACCAGTTATGTTAGCAACGGTGAGCAGTTCTTC. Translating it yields CATSYVSNGEQFF. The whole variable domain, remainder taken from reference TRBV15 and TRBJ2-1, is DAMVIQNPRYQVTQFGKPVTLSCSQTLNHNVMYWYQQKSSQAPKLLFHYYDKDFNNEADTPDNFQSRRPNTSFCFLDIRSPGLGDTAMYLCATSYVSNGEQFFGPGTRLTVL.

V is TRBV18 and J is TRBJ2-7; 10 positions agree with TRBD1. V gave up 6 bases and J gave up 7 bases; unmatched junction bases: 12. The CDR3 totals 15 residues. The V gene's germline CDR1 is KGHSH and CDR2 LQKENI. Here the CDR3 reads CASSSIRDRGGEQYF. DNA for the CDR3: TGTGCCAGCTCGTCGATCCGGGACAGGGGTGGAGAGCAGTACTTC.

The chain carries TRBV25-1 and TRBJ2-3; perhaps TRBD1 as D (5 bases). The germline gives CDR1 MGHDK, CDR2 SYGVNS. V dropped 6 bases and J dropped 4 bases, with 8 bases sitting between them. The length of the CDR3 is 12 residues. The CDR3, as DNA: TGTGCCAGCAGCAGGGTTTCAGATACGCAGTATTTT. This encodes CASSRVSDTQYF.

The chain's CDR3 is CASSQAVGTGAYYGYTF. DNA for the CDR3: TGCGCCAGCAGCCAAGCTGTTGGGACAGGCGCCTACTATGGCTACACCTTC. The rearrangement uses TRBV4-3 and TRBJ1-2; 8 bases fit TRBD1. V dropped 1 base and J dropped 3; count of bases not matched to a gene: 10. The length of the CDR3 is 17 residues. Germline CDR1 reads LGHNA; CDR2 reads YSLEER.

CDR3 residues: CASSLPEETQYF. In DNA, the CDR3 is TGCGCCAGCAGCTTGCCCGAAGAGACCCAGTACTTC. The rearrangement links TRBV5-1 to TRBJ2-5; D not certain. The CDR3 totals 12 residues. Germline V lookup: CDR1 SGHRS, CDR2 YFSETQ. V was clipped by 1 base and J by 3 bases, with 4 bases between them.

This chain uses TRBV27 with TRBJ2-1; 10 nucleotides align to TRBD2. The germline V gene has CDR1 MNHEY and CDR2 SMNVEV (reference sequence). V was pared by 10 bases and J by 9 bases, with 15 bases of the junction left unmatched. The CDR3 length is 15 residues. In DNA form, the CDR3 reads TGTGCCACCCAAAGCGGGAGGGCCGGGAAACGTGAGCAGTTCTTC. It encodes CATQSGRAGKREQFF.

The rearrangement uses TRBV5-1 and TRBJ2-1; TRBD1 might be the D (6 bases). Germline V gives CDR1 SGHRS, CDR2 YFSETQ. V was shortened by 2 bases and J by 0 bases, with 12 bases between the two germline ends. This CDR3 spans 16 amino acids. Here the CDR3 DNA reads TGCGCCAGCAGCTTCGGACAGCTAAGCTCCTACAATGAGCAGTTCTTC. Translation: CASSFGQLSSYNEQFF.

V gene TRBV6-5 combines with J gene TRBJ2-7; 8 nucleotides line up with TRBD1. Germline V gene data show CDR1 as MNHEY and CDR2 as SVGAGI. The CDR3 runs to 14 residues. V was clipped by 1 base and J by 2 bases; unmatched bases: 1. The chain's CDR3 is CASSYFRGPYEQYF. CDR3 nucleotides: TGTGCCAGCAGTTACTTCAGGGGGCCCTACGAGCAGTACTTC.